Listed here are 15 T cell receptor beta chains from one sample, sequenced in a study of beta chain features in type 1 diabetes. Whole-study results and caveats: Within each of all four CD4+ subsets, Type 1 diabetes patients had TCRB CDR3s that were moderately but significantly shorter.

All of the isolated RNA was reverse transcribed, so expressed TCRB transcripts were sequenced. The data were produced by immunoSEQ multiplex PCR, yet TCRdb's version contains in-frame clones alone and is incomplete. Among roughly 260,000 clones, under 13% were seen once, and the ten largest hold approximately 0.017%. For these receptors, no antigen is known. Source material: naive CD4+ T cells from blood. The receptor source for this set is a man aged 30 to 39 with type 1 diabetes.

The chain has TRBV10-2 and TRBJ2-1; 10 bases align to TRBD2. Germline trimming cut 6 bases from V and 4 bases from J; bases unmatched to any gene: 0. In germline, CDR1 is WSHSY, CDR2 SAAADI. This CDR3 is built from 13 residues. The CDR3 sequence: CASRAGGYNEQFF. The CDR3 DNA reads TGCGCCAGCAGAGCGGGGGGGTACAATGAGCAGTTCTTC.

The rearrangement uses TRBV7-2 and TRBJ1-2; a weak D match, TRBD1 (6 bases). This CDR3 is built from 14 residues. V shed 5 bases and J shed 0 bases, with 10 bases lying between them. Germline CDR1 is SGHTA and CDR2 is FQGNSA. CDR3 nucleotides: TGTGCCAGCAGCCCAGGGGAAGCTAACTATGGCTACACCTTC. Its protein is CASSPGEANYGYTF. The whole variable domain, remainder taken from reference TRBV7-2 and TRBJ1-2, is GAGVSQSPSNKVTEKGKDVELRCDPISGHTALYWYRQSLGQGLEFLIYFQGNSAPDKSGLPSDRFSAERTGGSVSTLTIQRTQQEDSAVYLCASSPGEANYGYTFGSGTRLTVV.

This clone has a single count. The rearrangement joins TRBV27 to TRBJ1-6; TRBD1 is a possible D gene (6 bases). Trimming pared 1 base from V and 8 bases from J, leaving 6 bases between. CDR1 and CDR2 from the germline V gene are MNHEY and SMNVEV (reference sequence). The length of the CDR3 is 13 residues. CDR3: CASSLYRDSPLHF. CDR3 DNA: TGTGCCAGCAGTTTATACAGGGATTCACCCCTCCACTTT.

This rearrangement joins TRBV5-8 to TRBJ2-6, with D possibly TRBD1 on 5 matching bases. CDR1 SGHTS and CDR2 YDEGEE come from the germline V gene. Between the trimmed V and J ends, which lost 3 bases and 0 bases, there was a span of 10 bases. This CDR3 has 16 residues. The CDR3 bases are TGTGCCAGCAGCTCCGGACACCACTCTGGGGCCAACGTCCTGACTTTC. Encoded protein: CASSSGHHSGANVLTF.

A few counts support this clone. The genes are TRBV7-9 and TRBJ1-1; 8 bases are shared with TRBD1. The CDR3 runs to 14 residues. The germline gives CDR1 SEHNR, CDR2 FQNEAQ (reference sequence). J was trimmed by 5 bases and V by 2 bases; bases with no gene match: 4. The chain's CDR3 is CASSLQTGDTEAFF. DNA of the CDR3: TGTGCCAGCAGCTTACAGACAGGGGATACTGAAGCTTTCTTT.

The table lists this clone with a few counts. This chain joins TRBV5-1 and TRBJ2-1; no clear D gene. This CDR3 region has 14 residues. From germline, CDR1 is SGHRS and CDR2 YFSETQ. The V end lost 4 bases, the J end lost 7 bases, and 15 bases lay between the germline ends. The CDR3 bases are TGCGCCAGCAGCCGCGGAGAGGTTGGGAATGAGCAGTTCTTC. It codes for CASSRGEVGNEQFF.

This clone was found a few times. The J gene is TRBJ2-6, the V gene TRBV18; 10 bases are shared with TRBD1. The germline V gene encodes CDR1 KGHSH and CDR2 LQKENI. V was clipped by 6 bases and J by 3 bases; unmatched bases: 5. The CDR3 loop spans 16 amino acids. CDR3 nucleotides: TGTGCCAGCTCGCTGGGACAGGGGTTTGGGGCCAACGTCCTGACTTTC. Translated: CASSLGQGFGANVLTF.

This chain joins TRBV5-1 and TRBJ1-2; tentative D call: TRBD1 (6 bases). V was shortened by 0 bases and J by 8 bases, with 14 bases between the two germline ends. The CDR3 covers 14 residues. CDR1 and CDR2 from the germline V gene are SGHRS and YFSETQ. The CDR3 spells CASSLDTGSGGYTF. The CDR3 DNA reads TGCGCCAGCAGCTTGGATACAGGGTCGGGGGGCTACACCTTC.

This rearrangement joins TRBV6-5 to TRBJ2-2; D gene unclear. Germline assignment: CDR1 MNHEY and CDR2 SVGAGI. V was shortened by 0 bases and J by 3 bases, with 8 bases between the two germline ends. This CDR3 comprises 15 residues. The CDR3 DNA is TGTGCCAGCAGTTACTCCCTCGGGTACACCGGGGAGCTGTTTTTT. It translates to CASSYSLGYTGELFF.

This clone was picked up a small number of times. The chain employs TRBV15 and TRBJ2-7; TRBD2 matches 8 bases. This CDR3 comprises 15 residues. The V segment lost 0 bases and the J segment 7 bases; nucleotides outside the gene matches: 8. Germline CDR1 is LNHNV and CDR2 is YYDKDF (reference sequence). CDR3 amino acids: CATSRDPGGAREQYF. DNA for the CDR3: TGTGCCACCAGCAGAGATCCCGGGGGGGCCAGAGAGCAGTACTTC. The whole variable domain, remainder taken from reference TRBV15 and TRBJ2-7, is DAMVIQNPRYQVTQFGKPVTLSCSQTLNHNVMYWYQQKSSQAPKLLFHYYDKDFNNEADTPDNFQSRRPNTSFCFLDIRSPGLGDTAMYLCATSRDPGGAREQYFGPGTRLTVT.

This clone was picked up a small number of times. V is TRBV10-3 and J is TRBJ1-5, with a possible D match to TRBD1 (5 bases). The CDR3 loop spans 13 amino acids. Germline V gene sequence: CDR1 ENHRY, CDR2 SYGVKD. Trimming cost V 10 bases and J 0 bases, with 10 bases left between them. The DNA of the CDR3 is TGTGCCACTGACCAGGGTAGCAATCAGCCCCAGCATTTT. Encoded protein: CATDQGSNQPQHF.

This clone has a handful of counts. The chain links TRBV6-5 to TRBJ2-7, with D perhaps TRBD1 (6 bases). Germline V CDR1 and CDR2: MNHEY, SVGAGI. V dropped 2 bases and J dropped 2 bases, with 7 bases sitting between them. This CDR3 comprises 13 residues. The CDR3 nucleotides read TGTGCCAGCAGTTACGGGACAACCTACGAGCAGTACTTC. Its protein product is CASSYGTTYEQYF.

The V and J genes are TRBV28 and TRBJ1-2, with TRBD1 identical over 8 bases. Losses at the gene ends were 7 bases for V and 8 bases for J; bases not matched to a gene: 18. Germline-derived CDR1 and CDR2 are MDHEN and SYDVKM. This CDR3 spans 16 amino acids. The CDR3 DNA is TGTGCCAGCAACCAGTGGACAGGGACCTTAGGAAGGGGCTACACCTTC. This translates into CASNQWTGTLGRGYTF.

The CDR3 region is CASSVGPGTAGGYGYTF. The CDR3 coding sequence is TGTGCCAGCAGCGTAGGCCCCGGGACAGCCGGGGGCTATGGCTACACCTTC. V usage is TRBV9 and J usage is TRBJ1-2; TRBD1 matches 7 bases. Germline CDR1 is SGDLS and CDR2 is YYNGEE. V dropped 0 bases and J dropped 4; count of bases not matched to a gene: 12. CDR3 size: 17 residues.

This chain connects TRBV29-1 to TRBJ2-1, with a weak D call TRBD1 (5 bases). Germline CDR1 SQVTM, CDR2 ANQGSEA. V lost 7 bases and J 1 base, leaving 8 bases between the germline ends. The CDR3 totals 12 residues. CDR3 sequence reads: CSGTRSYNEQFF. The CDR3 DNA reads as TGCAGCGGGACAAGGTCCTACAATGAGCAGTTCTTC.